This T cell receptor beta chain emerged from a study of OX40 agonist ivuxolimab in advanced cancers. V was clipped by 1 base and J by 4 bases, with 8 bases between them. Germline V CDR1 and CDR2: PRHDT, FYEKMQ (reference sequence). This CDR3 contains 13 residues. This clone is a singleton in its sample. Only in-frame clones appear in the TCRdb table, and some are missing; sequencing was by immunoSEQ multiplex PCR. In the table there are tens of thousands of clones, over 75% of which are singletons. This TCR was sampled from an adult with an advanced solid tumor such as melanoma, head and neck, liver or kidney cancer. The chain uses TRBV13 and TRBJ2-7; D is uncertain. Specimen: CD4+ or CD8+ T cells sorted from blood, collected in a trial of the OX40 agonist ivuxolimab. The CDR3 region has the DNA TGTGCCAGCAGCTTAGAAGGAGAATACGAGCAGTACTTC. Its translation is CASSLEGEYEQYF.